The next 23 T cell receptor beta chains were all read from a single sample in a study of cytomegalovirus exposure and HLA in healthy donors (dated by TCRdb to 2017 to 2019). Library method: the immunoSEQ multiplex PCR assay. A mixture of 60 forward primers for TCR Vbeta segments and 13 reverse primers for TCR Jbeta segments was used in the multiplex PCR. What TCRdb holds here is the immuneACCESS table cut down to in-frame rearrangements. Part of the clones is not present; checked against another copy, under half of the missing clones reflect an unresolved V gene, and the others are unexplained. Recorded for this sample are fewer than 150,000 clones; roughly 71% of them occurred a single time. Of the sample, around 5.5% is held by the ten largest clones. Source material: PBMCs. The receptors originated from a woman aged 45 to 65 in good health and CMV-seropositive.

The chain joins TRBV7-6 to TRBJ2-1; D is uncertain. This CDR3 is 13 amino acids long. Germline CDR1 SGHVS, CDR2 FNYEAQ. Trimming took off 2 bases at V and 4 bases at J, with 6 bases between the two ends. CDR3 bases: TGTGCCAGCAGCTTACGCGGATACAATGAGCAGTTCTTC. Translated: CASSLRGYNEQFF.

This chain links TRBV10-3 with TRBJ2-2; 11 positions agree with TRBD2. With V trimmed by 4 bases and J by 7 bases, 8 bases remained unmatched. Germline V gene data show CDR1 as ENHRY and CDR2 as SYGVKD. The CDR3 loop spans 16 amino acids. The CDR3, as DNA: TGTGCCATCAGTGTTACGACTAGCGGGGATGGCGGGGAGCTGTTTTTT. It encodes CAISVTTSGDGGELFF.

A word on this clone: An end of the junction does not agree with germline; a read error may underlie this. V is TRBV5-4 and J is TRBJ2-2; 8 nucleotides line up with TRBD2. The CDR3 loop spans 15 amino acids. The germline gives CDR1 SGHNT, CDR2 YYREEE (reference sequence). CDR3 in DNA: TGTCCCAGCAGAATCGGGGGGGAGAACACCGGGGAGCTGTTTTTT. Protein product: CPSRIGGENTGELFF.

CDR3 region: CASSIGGAGPEQYF. In nucleotides, the CDR3 is TGTGCCAGTAGTATCGGAGGGGCTGGTCCGGAGCAGTACTTC. The J gene is TRBJ2-7, the V gene TRBV19; D is possibly TRBD2 (6 bases). This CDR3 contains 14 residues. Trimming cost V 3 bases and J 7 bases, with 16 bases left between them. CDR1 and CDR2 from the germline V gene are LNHDA and SQIVND (reference sequence).

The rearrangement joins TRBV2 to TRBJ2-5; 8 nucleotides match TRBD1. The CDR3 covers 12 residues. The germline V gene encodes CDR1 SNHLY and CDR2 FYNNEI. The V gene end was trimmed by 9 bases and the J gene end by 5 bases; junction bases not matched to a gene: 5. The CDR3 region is CASGQGRETQYF. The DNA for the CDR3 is TGTGCCAGTGGACAGGGACGGGAGACCCAGTACTTC.

CDR3 sequence reads: CATSRDVGKTIFQETQYF. The CDR3 DNA follows: TGTGCCACCAGCAGAGATGTCGGGAAAACAATATTCCAAGAGACCCAGTACTTC. This chain connects TRBV15 to TRBJ2-5; TRBD2 might be the D (5 bases). Trimming pared 0 bases from V and 1 base from J, leaving 18 bases between. Germline loops: CDR1 LNHNV, CDR2 YYDKDF (reference sequence). This CDR3 has 18 amino acids.

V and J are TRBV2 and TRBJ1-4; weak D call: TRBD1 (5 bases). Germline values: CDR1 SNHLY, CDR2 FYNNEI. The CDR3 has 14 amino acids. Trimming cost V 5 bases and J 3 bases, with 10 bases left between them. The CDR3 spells CASSRQTANEKLFF. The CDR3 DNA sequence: TGTGCCAGCAGTCGACAGACCGCTAATGAAAAACTGTTTTTT.

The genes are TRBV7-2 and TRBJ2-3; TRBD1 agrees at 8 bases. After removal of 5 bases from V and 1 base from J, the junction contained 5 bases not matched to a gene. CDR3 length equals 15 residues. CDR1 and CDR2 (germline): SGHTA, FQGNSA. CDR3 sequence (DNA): TGTGCCAGCAGCCTCTCGGACAGGGGCACAGATACGCAGTATTTT. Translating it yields CASSLSDRGTDTQYF.

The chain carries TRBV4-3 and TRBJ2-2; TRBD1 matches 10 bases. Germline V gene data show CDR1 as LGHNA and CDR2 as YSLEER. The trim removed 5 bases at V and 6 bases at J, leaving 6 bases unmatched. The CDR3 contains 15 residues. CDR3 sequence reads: CASSAGTGAAGELFF. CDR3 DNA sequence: TGCGCCAGCAGCGCCGGGACAGGGGCGGCCGGGGAGCTGTTTTTT.

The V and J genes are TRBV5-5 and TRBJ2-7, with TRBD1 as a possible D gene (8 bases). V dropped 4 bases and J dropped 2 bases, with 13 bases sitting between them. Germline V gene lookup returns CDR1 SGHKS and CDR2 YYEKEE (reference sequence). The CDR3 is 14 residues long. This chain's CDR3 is CASSITGGAYEQYF. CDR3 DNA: TGTGCCAGCAGCATTACAGGGGGGGCCTACGAGCAGTACTTC. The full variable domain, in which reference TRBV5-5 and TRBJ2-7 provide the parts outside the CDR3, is DAGVTQSPTHLIKTRGQQVTLRCSPISGHKSVSWYQQVLGQGPQFIFQYYEKEERGRGNFPDRFSARQFPNYSSELNVNALLLGDSALYLCASSITGGAYEQYFGPGTRLTVT.

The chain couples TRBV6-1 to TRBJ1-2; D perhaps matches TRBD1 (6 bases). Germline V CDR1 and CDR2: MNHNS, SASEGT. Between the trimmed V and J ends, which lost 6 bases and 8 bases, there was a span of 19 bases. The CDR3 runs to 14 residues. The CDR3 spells CASSFAGGALGYTF. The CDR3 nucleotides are TGTGCCAGCAGCTTCGCGGGGGGGGCATTGGGCTACACCTTC.

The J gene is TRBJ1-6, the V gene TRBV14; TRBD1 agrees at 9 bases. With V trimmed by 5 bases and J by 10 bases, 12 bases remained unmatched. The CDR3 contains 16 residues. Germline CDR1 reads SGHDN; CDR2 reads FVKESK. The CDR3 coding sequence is TGTGCCAGCAGCACCTTCCGGGACAGGGCAGCCTCACCCCTCCACTTT. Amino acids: CASSTFRDRAASPLHF. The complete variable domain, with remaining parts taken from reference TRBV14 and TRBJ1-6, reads EAGVTQFPSHSVIEKGQTVTLRCDPISGHDNLYWYRRVMGKEIKFLLHFVKESKQDESGMPNNRFLAERTGGTYSTLKVQPAELEDSGVYFCASSTFRDRAASPLHFGNGTRLTVT.

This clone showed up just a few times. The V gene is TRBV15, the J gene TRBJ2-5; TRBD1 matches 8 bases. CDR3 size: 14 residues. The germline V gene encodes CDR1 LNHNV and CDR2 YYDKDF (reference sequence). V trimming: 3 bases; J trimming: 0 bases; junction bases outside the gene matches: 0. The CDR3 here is CATSRTGDQETQYF. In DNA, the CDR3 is TGTGCCACCAGCAGGACAGGGGACCAAGAGACCCAGTACTTC.

This CDR3 reads CASSLSGNGYTF. The CDR3 coding sequence is TGTGCCAGCAGCTTATCAGGGAATGGCTACACCTTC. This chain connects TRBV7-9 to TRBJ1-2; D perhaps matches TRBD1 (5 bases). V lost 2 bases and J lost 6, with 7 bases in between. This CDR3 is built from 12 residues. CDR1 is SEHNR, CDR2 FQNEAQ, per germline (reference sequence).

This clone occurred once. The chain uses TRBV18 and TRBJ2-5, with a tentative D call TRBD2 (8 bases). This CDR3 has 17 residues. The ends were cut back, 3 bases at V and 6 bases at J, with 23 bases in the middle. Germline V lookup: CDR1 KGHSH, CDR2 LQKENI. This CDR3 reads CASSPLSGKGARQTQYF. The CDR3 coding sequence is TGTGCCAGCTCACCCCTTAGCGGGAAGGGGGCGAGGCAGACCCAGTACTTC.

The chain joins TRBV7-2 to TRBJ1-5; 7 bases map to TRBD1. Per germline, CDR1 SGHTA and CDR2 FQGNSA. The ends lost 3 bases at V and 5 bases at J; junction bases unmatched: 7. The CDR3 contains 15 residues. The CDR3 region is CASSFGQELYQPQHF. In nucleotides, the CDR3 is TGTGCCAGCAGCTTTGGACAGGAGCTCTATCAGCCCCAGCATTTT.

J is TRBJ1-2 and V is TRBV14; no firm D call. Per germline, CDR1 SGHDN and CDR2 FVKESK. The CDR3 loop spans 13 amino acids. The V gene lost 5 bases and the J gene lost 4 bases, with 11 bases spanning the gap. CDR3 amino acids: CASSYAVSYGYTF. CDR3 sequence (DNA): TGTGCCAGCAGCTACGCCGTTAGCTATGGCTACACCTTC.

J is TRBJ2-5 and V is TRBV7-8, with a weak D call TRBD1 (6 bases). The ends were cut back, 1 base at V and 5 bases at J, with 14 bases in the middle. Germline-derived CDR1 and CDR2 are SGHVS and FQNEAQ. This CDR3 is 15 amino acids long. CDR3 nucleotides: TGTGCCAGCAGCTTAGGTGGGGGCCTCCTCGAGACCCAGTACTTC. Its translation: CASSLGGGLLETQYF.

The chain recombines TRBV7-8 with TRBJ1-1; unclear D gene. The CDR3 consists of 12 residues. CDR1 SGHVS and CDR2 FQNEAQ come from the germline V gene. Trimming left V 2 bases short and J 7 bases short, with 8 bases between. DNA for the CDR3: TGTGCCAGCAGCTTAAACAGCTGTGAAGCTTTCTTT. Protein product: CASSLNSCEAFF.

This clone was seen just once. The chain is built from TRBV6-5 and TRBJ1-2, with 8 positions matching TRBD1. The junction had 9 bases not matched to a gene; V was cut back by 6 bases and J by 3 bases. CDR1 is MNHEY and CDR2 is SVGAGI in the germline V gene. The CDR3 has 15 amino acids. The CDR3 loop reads CASSSPRQGHYGYTF. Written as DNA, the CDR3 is TGTGCCAGCAGCTCGCCTAGACAGGGGCACTATGGCTACACCTTC.

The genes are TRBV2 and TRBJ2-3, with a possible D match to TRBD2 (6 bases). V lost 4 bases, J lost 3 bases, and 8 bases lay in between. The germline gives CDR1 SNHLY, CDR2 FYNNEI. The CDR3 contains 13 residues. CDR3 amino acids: CASSVAGTDTQYF. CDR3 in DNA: TGTGCCAGCAGTGTTGCGGGGACAGATACGCAGTATTTT.

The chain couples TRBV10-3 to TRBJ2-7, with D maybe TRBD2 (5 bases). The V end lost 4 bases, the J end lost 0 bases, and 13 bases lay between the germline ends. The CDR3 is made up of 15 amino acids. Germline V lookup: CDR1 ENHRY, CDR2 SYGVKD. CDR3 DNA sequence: TGTGCCATCAGTGTTGACTCGGCGGGCTCCTACGAGCAGTACTTC. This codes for CAISVDSAGSYEQYF.

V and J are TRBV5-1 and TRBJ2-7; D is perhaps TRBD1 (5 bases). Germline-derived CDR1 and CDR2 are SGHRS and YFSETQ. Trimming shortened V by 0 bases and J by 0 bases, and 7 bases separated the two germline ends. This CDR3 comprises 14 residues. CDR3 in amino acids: CASSLAQVSYEQYF. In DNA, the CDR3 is TGCGCCAGCAGCTTGGCACAGGTCTCCTACGAGCAGTACTTC.